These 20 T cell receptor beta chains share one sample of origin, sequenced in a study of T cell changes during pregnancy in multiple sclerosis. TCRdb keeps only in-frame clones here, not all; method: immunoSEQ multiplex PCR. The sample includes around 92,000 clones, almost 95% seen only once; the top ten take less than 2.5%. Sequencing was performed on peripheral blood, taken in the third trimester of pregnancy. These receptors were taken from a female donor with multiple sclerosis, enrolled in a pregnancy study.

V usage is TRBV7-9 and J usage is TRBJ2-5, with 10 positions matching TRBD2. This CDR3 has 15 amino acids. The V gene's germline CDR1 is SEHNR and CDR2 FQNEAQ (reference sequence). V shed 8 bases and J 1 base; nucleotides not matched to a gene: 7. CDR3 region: CASFSKREGQETQYF. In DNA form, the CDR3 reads TGTGCCAGCTTTTCCAAGCGGGAGGGCCAAGAGACCCAGTACTTC.

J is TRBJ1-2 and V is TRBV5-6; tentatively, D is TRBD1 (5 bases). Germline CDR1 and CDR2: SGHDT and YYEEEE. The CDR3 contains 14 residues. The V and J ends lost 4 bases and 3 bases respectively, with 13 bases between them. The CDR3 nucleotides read TGTGCCAGCAGCGTCGGGGGGTCTCACTATGGCTACACCTTC. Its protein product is CASSVGGSHYGYTF.

CDR3 protein: CAISVMREAIPGELFF. The CDR3 coding sequence is TGTGCCATCAGTGTCATGCGAGAGGCCATTCCCGGGGAGCTGTTTTTT. The chain carries TRBV10-3 and TRBJ2-2, with D uncertain. V lost 4 bases to trimming and J lost 6 bases, with 18 bases between them. This CDR3 is built from 16 residues. Germline lookup yields CDR1 ENHRY and CDR2 SYGVKD.

CDR3 nucleotides: TGTGCCAGCAGTGGACTAGCGGGAGTCTCTCTCTACAATGAGCAGTTCTTC. Translating gives CASSGLAGVSLYNEQFF. The V and J genes are TRBV2 and TRBJ2-1, with TRBD2 identical over 12 bases. Germline CDR1 reads SNHLY; CDR2 reads FYNNEI. The length of the CDR3 is 17 residues. J gave up 3 bases and V 4 bases, and 7 bases lay outside the gene matches.

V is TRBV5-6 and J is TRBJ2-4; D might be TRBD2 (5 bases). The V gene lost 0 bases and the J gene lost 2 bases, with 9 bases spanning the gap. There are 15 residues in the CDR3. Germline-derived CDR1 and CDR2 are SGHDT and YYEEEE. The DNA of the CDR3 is TGTGCCAGCAGCTTGGTTCGGGGTTCCAAAAACATTCAGTACTTC. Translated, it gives CASSLVRGSKNIQYF.

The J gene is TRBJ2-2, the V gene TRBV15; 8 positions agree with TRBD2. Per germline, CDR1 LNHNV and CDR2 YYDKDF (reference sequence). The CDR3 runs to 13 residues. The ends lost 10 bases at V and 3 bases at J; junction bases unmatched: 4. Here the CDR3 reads CAMREEYTGELFF. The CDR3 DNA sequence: TGTGCCATGCGGGAGGAGTACACCGGGGAGCTGTTTTTT.

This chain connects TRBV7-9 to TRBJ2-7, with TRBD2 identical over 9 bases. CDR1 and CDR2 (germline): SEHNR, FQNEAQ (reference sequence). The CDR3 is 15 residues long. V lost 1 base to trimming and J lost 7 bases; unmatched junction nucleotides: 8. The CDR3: CASSLGLAGPGEQYF. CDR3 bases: TGTGCCAGCAGCTTAGGGCTAGCGGGGCCGGGAGAGCAGTACTTC.

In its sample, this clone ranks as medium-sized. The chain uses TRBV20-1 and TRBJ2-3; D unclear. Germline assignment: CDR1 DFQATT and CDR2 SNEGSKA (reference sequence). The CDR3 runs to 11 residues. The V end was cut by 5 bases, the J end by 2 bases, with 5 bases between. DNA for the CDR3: TGCAGTGCTCTCCTCACAGATACGCAGTATTTT. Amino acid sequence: CSALLTDTQYF.

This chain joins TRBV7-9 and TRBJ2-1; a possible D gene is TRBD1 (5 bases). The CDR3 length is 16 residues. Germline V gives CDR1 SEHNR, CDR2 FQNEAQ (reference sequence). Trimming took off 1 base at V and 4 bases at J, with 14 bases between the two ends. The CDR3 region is CASSLGTRRKYNEQFF. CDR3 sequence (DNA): TGTGCCAGCAGCTTAGGGACAAGACGCAAATACAATGAGCAGTTCTTC. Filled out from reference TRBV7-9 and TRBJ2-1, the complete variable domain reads DTGVSQNPRHKITKRGQNVTFRCDPISEHNRLYWYRQTLGQGPEFLTYFQNEAQLEKSRLLSDRFSAERPKGSFSTLEIQRTEQGDSAMYLCASSLGTRRKYNEQFFGPGTRLTVL.

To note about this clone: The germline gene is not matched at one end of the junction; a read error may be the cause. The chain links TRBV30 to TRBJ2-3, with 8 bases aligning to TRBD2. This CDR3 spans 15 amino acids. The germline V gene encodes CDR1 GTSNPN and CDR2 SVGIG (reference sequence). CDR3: CAWSLQSGSTDTQYF. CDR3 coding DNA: TGTGCCTGGAGTCTCCAGAGCGGGAGCACTGATACGCAGTATTTT.

This CDR3 reads CASSQRGNSYEQYF. The CDR3, as DNA: TGTGCCAGCAGCCAAAGGGGGAATTCCTACGAGCAGTACTTC. The V and J genes are TRBV4-2 and TRBJ2-7, with D possibly being TRBD1 (6 bases). V was shortened by 2 bases and J by 1 base, with 9 bases between the two germline ends. The CDR3 has 14 amino acids. Germline CDR1 LGHNA, CDR2 YNFKEQ.

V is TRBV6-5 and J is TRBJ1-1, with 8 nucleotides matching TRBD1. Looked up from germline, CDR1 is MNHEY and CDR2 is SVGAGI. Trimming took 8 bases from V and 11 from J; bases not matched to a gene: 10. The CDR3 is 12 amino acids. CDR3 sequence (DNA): TGTGCCAGCCAGGCCCAGGGGGCGAGGGCTTTCTTT. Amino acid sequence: CASQAQGARAFF.

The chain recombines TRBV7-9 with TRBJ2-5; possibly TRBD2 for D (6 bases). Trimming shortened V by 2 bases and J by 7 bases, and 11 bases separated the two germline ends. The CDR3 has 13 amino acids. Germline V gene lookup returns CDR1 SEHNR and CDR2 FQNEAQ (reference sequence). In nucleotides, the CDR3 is TGTGCCAGCAGCTTATTGGTGGGAGGGACCCAGTACTTC. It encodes CASSLLVGGTQYF.

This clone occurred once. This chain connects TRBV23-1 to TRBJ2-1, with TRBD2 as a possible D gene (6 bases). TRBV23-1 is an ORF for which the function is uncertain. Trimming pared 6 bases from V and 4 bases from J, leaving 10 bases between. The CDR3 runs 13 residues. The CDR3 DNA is TGCGCCAGCAGCCTTAGCGGTTACAATGAGCAGTTCTTC. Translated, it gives CASSLSGYNEQFF.

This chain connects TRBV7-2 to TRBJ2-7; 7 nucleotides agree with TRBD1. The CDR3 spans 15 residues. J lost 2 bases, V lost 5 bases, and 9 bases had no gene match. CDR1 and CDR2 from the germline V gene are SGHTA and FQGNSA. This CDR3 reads CASSIRQGGPYEQYF. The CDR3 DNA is TGTGCCAGCAGCATAAGACAGGGCGGGCCCTACGAGCAGTACTTC.

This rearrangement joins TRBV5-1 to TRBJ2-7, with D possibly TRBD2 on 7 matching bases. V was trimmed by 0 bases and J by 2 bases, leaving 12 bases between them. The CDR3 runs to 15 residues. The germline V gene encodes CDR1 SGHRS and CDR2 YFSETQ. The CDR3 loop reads CASSLDDGGPYEQYF. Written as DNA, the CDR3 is TGCGCCAGCAGCTTGGACGACGGGGGGCCCTACGAGCAGTACTTC.

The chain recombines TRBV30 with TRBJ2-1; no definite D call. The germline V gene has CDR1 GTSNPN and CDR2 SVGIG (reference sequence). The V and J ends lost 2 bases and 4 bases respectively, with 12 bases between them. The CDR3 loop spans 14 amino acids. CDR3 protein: CAWSLIAKYNEQFF. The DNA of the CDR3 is TGTGCCTGGAGTTTGATAGCCAAATACAATGAGCAGTTCTTC.

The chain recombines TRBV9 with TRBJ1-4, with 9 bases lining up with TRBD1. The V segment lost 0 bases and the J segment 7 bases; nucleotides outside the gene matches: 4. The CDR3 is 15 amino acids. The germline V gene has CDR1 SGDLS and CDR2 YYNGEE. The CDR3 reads CASSVDRGRGEKLFF. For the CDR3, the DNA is TGTGCCAGCAGCGTAGACAGGGGGCGGGGTGAAAAACTGTTTTTT.

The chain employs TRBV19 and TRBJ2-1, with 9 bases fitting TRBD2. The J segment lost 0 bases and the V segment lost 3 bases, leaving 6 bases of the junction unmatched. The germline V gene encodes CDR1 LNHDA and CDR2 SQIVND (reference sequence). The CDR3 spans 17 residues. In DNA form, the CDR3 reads TGTGCCAGTAGTATCGTAGCGGGAGAGCCCTCCTACAATGAGCAGTTCTTC. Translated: CASSIVAGEPSYNEQFF.

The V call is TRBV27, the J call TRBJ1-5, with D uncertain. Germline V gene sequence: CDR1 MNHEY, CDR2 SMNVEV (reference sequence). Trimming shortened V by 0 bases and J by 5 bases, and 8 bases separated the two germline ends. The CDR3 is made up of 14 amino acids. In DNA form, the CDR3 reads TGTGCCAGCAGTTTATCGACGGAGGATCAGCCCCAGCATTTT. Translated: CASSLSTEDQPQHF.